A single sample gave rise to the 5 T cell receptor beta chains below, sequenced in a study of shared clonotypes between healthy human individuals. The table came from immunoSEQ multiplex PCR; TCRdb's copy has only in-frame clones and leaves some out. The sample contains some 2,000,000 clones, approximately 95% of which appear only once. Source material: naive CD4+ T cells sorted from blood. Subset given: CD45RA+ positively selected. The receptors come from a man aged 18 to 30 in good health.

The chain joins TRBV28 to TRBJ1-5, with a tentative D call TRBD1 (6 bases). Germline values: CDR1 MDHEN, CDR2 SYDVKM. Deletions cut 5 bases from V and 0 bases from J, with 14 bases between. The length of the CDR3 is 16 residues. The CDR3 protein is CASSQGTYYSNQPQHF. In DNA, the CDR3 is TGTGCCAGCAGTCAAGGGACATATTATAGCAATCAGCCCCAGCATTTT.

This chain joins TRBV7-8 and TRBJ2-3; no clear D. V lost 3 bases, J lost 2 bases, and 9 bases lay in between. This CDR3 has 14 amino acids. Germline CDR1 is SGHVS and CDR2 is FQNEAQ. This CDR3 reads CASSLTENTDTQYF. The CDR3 coding sequence is TGTGCCAGCAGCTTGACCGAGAACACAGATACGCAGTATTTT. Looking up the rest from reference TRBV7-8 and TRBJ2-3 gives the full variable domain: GAGVSQSPRYKVAKRGQDVALRCDPISGHVSLFWYQQALGQGPEFLTYFQNEAQLDKSGLPSDRFFAERPEGSVSTLKIQRTQQEDSAVYLCASSLTENTDTQYFGPGTRLTVL.

The chain combines TRBV6-5 with TRBJ2-1; TRBD2 matches 9 bases. The J segment lost 8 bases and the V segment lost 7 bases, leaving 6 bases of the junction unmatched. Germline assignment: CDR1 MNHEY and CDR2 SVGAGI. The CDR3 spans 13 residues. CDR3 in amino acids: CASKLAGDYEQFF. For the CDR3, the DNA is TGTGCCAGCAAGTTAGCGGGGGACTATGAGCAGTTCTTC.

This clone was observed a single time. The CDR3 DNA reads as TGTGCCAGCAGCCCTGGGGACAGGAGTAGTTGGGCTTTCTTT. Its protein is CASSPGDRSSWAFF. The gene calls are TRBV7-9 and TRBJ1-1; TRBD1 aligns across 8 bases. CDR3 length: 14 residues. V was clipped by 5 bases and J by 11 bases; unmatched bases: 13. Germline-derived CDR1 and CDR2 are SEHNR and FQNEAQ (reference sequence). Together with reference TRBV7-9 and TRBJ1-1, the CDR3 gives the full variable domain: DTGVSQNPRHKITKRGQNVTFRCDPISEHNRLYWYRQTLGQGPEFLTYFQNEAQLEKSRLLSDRFSAERPKGSFSTLEIQRTEQGDSAMYLCASSPGDRSSWAFFGQGTRLTVV.

The chain uses TRBV5-4 and TRBJ2-7; 14 nucleotides match TRBD2. V lost 4 bases and J lost 8; bases outside the gene matches: 5. The CDR3 has 14 residues. Germline values: CDR1 SGHNT, CDR2 YYREEE (reference sequence). The chain's CDR3 is CASSETSGRAKQYF. The CDR3 nucleotides are TGTGCCAGCAGCGAGACTAGCGGGAGGGCGAAGCAGTACTTC.